A selection of T cell receptor beta chains follows, all from one sample in a study of T cell changes during pregnancy in multiple sclerosis. Using immunoSEQ multiplex PCR, the repertoire was profiled, and TCRdb retains in-frame clones only, with some absent. The table shows around 48,000 clones, with approximately 88% occurring only once. The source material was CD4+ T cells from peripheral blood mononuclear cells, sampled in the second trimester of pregnancy. The receptors were gathered from a female donor with multiple sclerosis, enrolled in a pregnancy study. The CDR3 runs from the conserved cysteine through the conserved F or W. The D gene is left open where the match is weak. The size field is filled for only some rows; it gives once, few, many or a size class.

abundance	v_gene	d_gene	j_gene	CDR3nt	CDR3aa
NA	TRBV7-6	NA	TRBJ1-5	TGTGCCAGCAGCTTAGTGGCCAGCAATCAGCCCCAGCATTTT	CASSLVASNQPQHF
NA	TRBV28	TRBD1	TRBJ1-2	TGTGCCAGCAGTGGACAGGATTCGTATGGCTACACCTTC	CASSGQDSYGYTF
NA	TRBV29-1	TRBD1	TRBJ2-6	TGCAGCGTTGCAGGACAGGCTGGGGCCAACGTCCTGACTTTC	CSVAGQAGANVLTF
few	TRBV28	NA	TRBJ2-1	TGTGCCAGCAGGGAGTATGTACGGGATGAGCAGTTCTTC	CASREYVRDEQFF
NA	TRBV18	NA	TRBJ2-2	TGTGCCAGCTCCGTGGACAGCACCGGGGAGCTGTTTTTT	CASSVDSTGELFF
NA	TRBV6-1	NA	TRBJ2-3	TGTGCCAGCAGTGAACTAGGGGCAGTAGATACGCAGTATTTT	CASSELGAVDTQYF
NA	TRBV7-2	NA	TRBJ2-7	TGTGCCAGCAGCTTAGGTAACGTCAACACCCCCTACGAGCAGTACTTC	CASSLGNVNTPYEQYF
NA	TRBV29-1	TRBD2	TRBJ2-5	TGCAGCGTTGATGATGTAGCGGGAGCTCAAGAGACCCAGTACTTC	CSVDDVAGAQETQYF
NA	TRBV7-7	NA	TRBJ1-2	TGTGCTAGCAGTCATCCACGGGGGGAAGGATCCTATGGCTACACCTTC	CASSHPRGEGSYGYTF
NA	TRBV4-2	TRBD1	TRBJ1-1	TGTGCCAGCAGGCAGCCCTCCTCAGGGGGAAACACTGAAGCTTTCTTT	CASRQPSSGGNTEAFF
NA	TRBV28	NA	TRBJ2-1	TGTGCCAGCAGCTCTGAGATCTGGTTGGCACTAAATGAGCAGTTCTTC	CASSSEIWLALNEQFF
NA	TRBV29-1	TRBD1	TRBJ1-4	TGCAGCGCCCGGAGTGGGACAGAAATTGAAAAACTGTTTTTT	CSARSGTEIEKLFF
NA	TRBV7-9	TRBD1	TRBJ2-7	TGTGCCAGCAGCTCGACAGGGACCCATTACGAGCAGTACTTC	CASSSTGTHYEQYF
NA	TRBV28	NA	TRBJ2-3	TGTGCCAGCAGCCCCTCGGCAGATACGCAGTATTTT	CASSPSADTQYF
few	TRBV6-1	NA	TRBJ1-1	TGTGCCAGCACCCTGATTGGGGGAGGGACTGAAGCTTTCTTT	CASTLIGGGTEAFF
NA	TRBV5-1	TRBD2	TRBJ2-1	TGCGCCAGCAGCTTACTAGCGGGAGGGCCTAATGAGCAGTTCTTC	CASSLLAGGPNEQFF
NA	TRBV11-2	NA	TRBJ2-3	TGTGCCAGCAGCTTACAGGTCGGCACAGATACGCAGTATTTT	CASSLQVGTDTQYF
NA	TRBV9	NA	TRBJ2-7	TGTGCCAGCAGCCCCTCAAACACGAACTACGAGCAGTACTTC	CASSPSNTNYEQYF
NA	TRBV7-9	NA	TRBJ2-1	TGTGCCAGCAGCTGGGGAGGGGGAGCCCTCTCCTACAATGAGCAGTTCTTC	CASSWGGGALSYNEQFF
NA	TRBV5-1	TRBD1	TRBJ1-3	TGCGCCAGCAGCGAAGCCGGGACAGGGGGAAACACCATATATTTT	CASSEAGTGGNTIYF
NA	TRBV6-5	NA	TRBJ1-3	TGTGCCAGCAGCCGGACAGAATCTGGAAACACCATATATTTT	CASSRTESGNTIYF
NA	TRBV9	TRBD1	TRBJ1-4	TGTGCCAGCAGCGTAGCTCTTTCCGGGACAGGGGACGAAAAACTGTTTTTT	CASSVALSGTGDEKLFF
once	TRBV10-2	TRBD2	TRBJ2-1	TGCGCCAGCAGTTCTCTAGCGGGAGCCGCCAATGAGCAGTTCTTC	CASSSLAGAANEQFF
once	TRBV19	TRBD1	TRBJ2-3	TGTGCCAGTAGTTCCCGGGACAGGGCGACAGATACGCAGTATTTT	CASSSRDRATDTQYF
NA	TRBV6-1	NA	TRBJ1-2	TGTGCCAGCAGGGCGGGGTCTAACTATGGCTACACCTTC	CASRAGSNYGYTF
NA	TRBV10-1	NA	TRBJ2-3	TGCGCCAGCAGCCTAGACGGCACAGATACGCAGTATTTT	CASSLDGTDTQYF
NA	TRBV18	NA	TRBJ1-3	TGTGCCAGCTCACAGCAGGGAATCTCTGGAAACACCATATATTTT	CASSQQGISGNTIYF